One and the same sample provided the 30 T cell receptor beta chains below, sequenced in a study of CD8 T cells in ankylosing spondylitis. From the 5' RACE reads, TCRdb called clonotypes with MiXCR, one entry per CDR3 protein. The sample records about 42,000 distinct CDR3 sequences, less than 3.5% being singletons. Specimen: blood, either unsorted or a sorted T cell fraction (not recorded which). These receptors originate from a male donor with ankylosing spondylitis or in good health (not recorded which).

V and J are TRBV9 and TRBJ2-1, with D possibly being TRBD2 (5 bases). This CDR3 is built from 15 residues. Germline CDR1 SGDLS, CDR2 YYNGEE. V shed 3 bases and J shed 6 bases, with 16 bases lying between them. CDR3 sequence: CASSAMGAGVNEQFF. The DNA for the CDR3 is TGTGCCAGCAGCGCAATGGGCGCGGGCGTCAATGAGCAGTTCTTC.

The sample holds many counts of this clonotype. V and J are TRBV9 and TRBJ2-3; D may match TRBD1 or TRBD2 (6 bases each). The CDR3 extends over 19 amino acids. CDR1 is SGDLS and CDR2 is YYNGEE in the germline V gene. V was shortened by 1 base and J by 5 bases, with 26 bases between the two germline ends. The DNA for the CDR3 is TGTGCCAGCAGCGTATTAGGGGGTTTCGGGGGAGGCGGAGGAGATACGCAGTATTTT. Translated: CASSVLGGFGGGGGDTQYF.

This clonotype was counted at least ten times. The chain joins TRBV9 to TRBJ2-3; 9 nucleotides line up with TRBD2. CDR1 and CDR2 from the germline V gene are SGDLS and YYNGEE. J was trimmed by 5 bases and V by 2 bases; bases with no gene match: 12. The CDR3 is 17 residues long. The CDR3, as DNA: TGTGCCAGCAGCGTGGCTAGCGGGAACGGAGGAGAAGATACGCAGTATTTT. It specifies CASSVASGNGGEDTQYF.

This clonotype has a handful of counts. This chain connects TRBV9 to TRBJ1-6; TRBD1 might be the D (5 bases). V lost 3 bases, J lost 7 bases, and 14 bases lay in between. The CDR3 spans 15 residues. CDR1 is SGDLS, CDR2 YYNGEE, per germline. CDR3 sequence (DNA): TGTGCCAGCAGCGCTACCGGGGGTAACAATTCACCCCTCCACTTT. As protein: CASSATGGNNSPLHF.

This clonotype was detected ten times or more. The chain has TRBV9 and TRBJ2-3; possible D gene TRBD1, 6 bases. The CDR3 runs to 16 residues. Trimming took off 0 bases at V and 4 bases at J, with 15 bases between the two ends. Germline values: CDR1 SGDLS, CDR2 YYNGEE. CDR3 sequence: CASSVGPGEGSDTQYF. CDR3 nucleotides: TGTGCCAGCAGCGTAGGTCCAGGGGAAGGTTCAGATACGCAGTATTTT.

This clonotype was observed many times. The V and J genes are TRBV9 and TRBJ1-1; 7 nucleotides match TRBD1. The CDR3 has 15 amino acids. CDR1 SGDLS and CDR2 YYNGEE come from the germline V gene. Trimming at V came to 4 bases and at J to 1 base, leaving 7 bases not matched to a gene. The CDR3 sequence: CASSPQGGTNTEAFF. DNA for the CDR3: TGTGCCAGCAGCCCTCAGGGGGGAACGAACACTGAAGCTTTCTTT.

This clonotype was counted at least ten times. The V gene is TRBV9, the J gene TRBJ2-1; 7 nucleotides agree with TRBD2. The CDR3 is made up of 15 amino acids. The germline V gene has CDR1 SGDLS and CDR2 YYNGEE. V dropped 0 bases and J dropped 3; count of bases not matched to a gene: 3. CDR3 sequence (DNA): TGTGCCAGCAGCGTAGCTCCTAGCGGCTACAATGAGCAGTTCTTC. This sequence encodes CASSVAPSGYNEQFF.

Many counts were recorded for this clonotype. The V gene is TRBV9, the J gene TRBJ2-4; TRBD2 matches 8 bases. Looked up from germline, CDR1 is SGDLS and CDR2 is YYNGEE. The CDR3 runs 17 residues. The ends lost 0 bases at V and 6 bases at J; junction bases unmatched: 11. CDR3 nucleotide sequence: TGTGCCAGCAGCGTAGGATATCCGGGAGGGCCGGGAAACATTCAGTACTTC. It encodes CASSVGYPGGPGNIQYF.

This clonotype was detected many times. J is TRBJ1-6 and V is TRBV9, with TRBD1 as a possible D gene (5 bases). The CDR3 has 14 amino acids. Germline CDR1 SGDLS, CDR2 YYNGEE. V was cut by 5 bases and J by 8 bases, with 14 bases left in between. For the CDR3, the DNA is TGTGCCAGCAGACCGGGACTATGGGATTCACCCCTCCACTTT. Encoded protein: CASRPGLWDSPLHF.

This clonotype was seen repeatedly, ten times or more. The chain couples TRBV9 to TRBJ2-5; the D gene is possibly TRBD1 (6 bases). CDR3 length: 15 amino acids. The V end lost 4 bases, the J end lost 3 bases, and 16 bases lay between the germline ends. Germline loops: CDR1 SGDLS, CDR2 YYNGEE. CDR3 protein: CASSSRDRLEETQYF. In DNA, the CDR3 is TGTGCCAGCAGCTCCCGAGACAGGTTAGAAGAGACCCAGTACTTC.

This clonotype was recorded at least ten times. V is TRBV9 and J is TRBJ1-2, with 7 bases that match TRBD1. This CDR3 contains 16 residues. Losses at the gene ends were 4 bases for V and 0 bases for J; bases not matched to a gene: 9. Germline assignment: CDR1 SGDLS and CDR2 YYNGEE. This CDR3 is CASSPQTGSANYGYTF. The DNA of the CDR3 is TGTGCCAGCAGCCCGCAGACAGGGTCAGCTAACTATGGCTACACCTTC.

This clonotype has ten or more counts. The chain has TRBV9 and TRBJ1-2; no clear D. This CDR3 has 12 residues. Trimming stripped 3 bases from V and 6 bases from J, with 9 bases between. The germline V gene has CDR1 SGDLS and CDR2 YYNGEE. The CDR3 DNA reads as TGTGCCAGCAGCGCCGCCTCAGATGGCTACACCTTC. As protein: CASSAASDGYTF.

The table lists this clonotype with many counts. The genes are TRBV9 and TRBJ1-2; D unclear. V was pared by 1 base and J by 2 bases, with 12 bases between. The CDR3 is 15 residues long. CDR1 SGDLS and CDR2 YYNGEE come from the germline V gene. CDR3 amino acids: CASSVLAGPNYGYTF. CDR3 DNA: TGTGCCAGCAGCGTATTAGCCGGCCCGAACTATGGCTACACCTTC.

This clonotype was recorded many times. The rearrangement links TRBV9 to TRBJ2-1, with 7 bases identical to TRBD2. V lost 2 bases to trimming and J lost 3 bases; unmatched junction nucleotides: 5. CDR3 size: 15 residues. The germline V gene has CDR1 SGDLS and CDR2 YYNGEE. The CDR3 reads CASSVNGRDYNEQFF. The DNA of the CDR3 is TGTGCCAGCAGCGTGAATGGGAGGGACTACAATGAGCAGTTCTTC.

In this sample, this clonotype turned up many times. This chain links TRBV9 with TRBJ2-7, with TRBD2 as a possible D gene (6 bases). The CDR3 runs 14 residues. V was trimmed by 0 bases and J by 3 bases, leaving 10 bases between them. The germline gives CDR1 SGDLS, CDR2 YYNGEE. In DNA form, the CDR3 reads TGTGCCAGCAGCGTAGAGGGACTGAGCTACGAGCAGTACTTC. The encoded protein is CASSVEGLSYEQYF.

The table lists this clonotype with many counts. The chain recombines TRBV9 with TRBJ2-3; the match to TRBD2 covers 8 bases. Germline V gives CDR1 SGDLS, CDR2 YYNGEE. Trimming cost V 4 bases and J 5 bases; bases outside gene matches: 12. CDR3 length equals 16 residues. CDR3 protein: CASSPGREVWEDTQYF. The CDR3 nucleotides read TGTGCCAGCAGCCCCGGGCGGGAGGTCTGGGAAGATACGCAGTATTTT.

There are many counts of this clonotype. V gene TRBV9 combines with J gene TRBJ1-2; 7 bases are a match to TRBD1. The CDR3 is made up of 12 amino acids. Germline V gene sequence: CDR1 SGDLS, CDR2 YYNGEE. J lost 6 bases, V lost 5 bases, and 4 bases had no gene match. The CDR3 is CASRQGVNGYTF. The CDR3 nucleotides read TGTGCCAGCAGGCAGGGGGTCAATGGCTACACCTTC.

The table lists this clonotype with many counts. This chain uses TRBV9 with TRBJ2-3; D might be TRBD1 or TRBD2, each matching 5 bases. The CDR3 totals 12 residues. Germline assignment: CDR1 SGDLS and CDR2 YYNGEE. Trimming removed 0 bases at V and 6 bases at J, with 5 bases between. The CDR3 region has the DNA TGTGCCAGCAGCGTAGGGGGGGATACGCAGTATTTT. It codes for CASSVGGDTQYF.

This clonotype was counted ten times or more. The chain is built from TRBV9 and TRBJ1-6; the D is unclear. Between the trimmed V and J ends, which lost 0 bases and 0 bases, there was a span of 13 bases. Germline V lookup: CDR1 SGDLS, CDR2 YYNGEE. The CDR3 totals 18 residues. CDR3 sequence: CASSVGPGGSSYNSPLHF. The CDR3 nucleotides are TGTGCCAGCAGCGTAGGACCGGGCGGCAGCTCCTATAATTCACCCCTCCACTTT.

At least ten counts were recorded for this clonotype. The chain has TRBV9 and TRBJ2-1; no clear D. Germline-derived CDR1 and CDR2 are SGDLS and YYNGEE. CDR3 size: 16 residues. V was shortened by 0 bases and J by 2 bases, with 12 bases between the two germline ends. The CDR3 here is CASSVAGGNPYNEQFF. In DNA, the CDR3 is TGTGCCAGCAGCGTAGCAGGTGGCAACCCCTACAATGAGCAGTTCTTC. The full variable domain, its missing parts supplied by reference TRBV9 and TRBJ2-1, is DSGVTQTPKHLITATGQRVTLRCSPRSGDLSVYWYQQSLDQGLQFLIQYYNGEERAKGNILERFSAQQFPDLHSELNLSSLELGDSALYFCASSVAGGNPYNEQFFGPGTRLTVL.

In its sample, this clonotype was seen many times. The genes are TRBV9 and TRBJ1-2, with a weak D call TRBD1 (6 bases). V was cut by 0 bases and J by 3 bases, with 9 bases left in between. There are 14 residues in the CDR3. Germline V gene sequence: CDR1 SGDLS, CDR2 YYNGEE. In DNA, the CDR3 is TGTGCCAGCAGCGTAGATCCAGGGGACTATGGCTACACCTTC. Encoded protein: CASSVDPGDYGYTF.

There are many counts of this clonotype. The CDR3 region has the DNA TGTGCCAGCAGCTATGGCCTAGCGGGAGAAGGAGAGCAGTACTTC. It codes for CASSYGLAGEGEQYF. The V and J genes are TRBV9 and TRBJ2-7, with 10 bases lining up with TRBD2. The CDR3 sequence is 15 residues long. V was clipped by 4 bases and J by 7 bases; unmatched bases: 11. Germline V lookup: CDR1 SGDLS, CDR2 YYNGEE.

This clonotype was recorded at least ten times. This chain joins TRBV9 and TRBJ1-1; D gene uncertain. The CDR3 consists of 13 residues. Germline V gene sequence: CDR1 SGDLS, CDR2 YYNGEE. The V end was cut by 2 bases, the J end by 5 bases, with 10 bases between. The CDR3 sequence is CASSVDRGTEAFF. In DNA form, the CDR3 reads TGTGCCAGCAGCGTGGACCGAGGGACTGAAGCTTTCTTT. Full variable domain (outside the CDR3, taken from reference TRBV9 and TRBJ1-1): DSGVTQTPKHLITATGQRVTLRCSPRSGDLSVYWYQQSLDQGLQFLIQYYNGEERAKGNILERFSAQQFPDLHSELNLSSLELGDSALYFCASSVDRGTEAFFGQGTRLTVV.

This clonotype came up many times. This chain links TRBV9 with TRBJ2-3; tentative D call: TRBD2 (6 bases). The CDR3 loop spans 14 amino acids. Germline CDR1 reads SGDLS; CDR2 reads YYNGEE. V lost 0 bases and J lost 4, with 9 bases in between. The chain's CDR3 is CASSVGLDADTQYF. The CDR3 DNA is TGTGCCAGCAGCGTAGGACTAGATGCAGATACGCAGTATTTT.

The genes are TRBV9 and TRBJ2-2, with a weak D call TRBD1 (7 bases). This CDR3 spans 14 amino acids. V was cut by 2 bases and J by 3 bases, with 8 bases left in between. Germline assignment: CDR1 SGDLS and CDR2 YYNGEE. The CDR3 nucleotides read TGTGCCAGCAGCGTCAGGGGGGACACCGGGGAGCTGTTTTTT. Amino acids: CASSVRGDTGELFF.

This clonotype was detected ten times or more. The rearrangement uses TRBV9 and TRBJ1-2; D possibly corresponds to TRBD1 (5 bases). Germline CDR1 SGDLS, CDR2 YYNGEE. The V end lost 0 bases, the J end lost 8 bases, and 8 bases lay between the germline ends. This CDR3 contains 12 residues. The CDR3 here is CASSVARGGYTF. The CDR3, as DNA: TGTGCCAGCAGCGTAGCTAGGGGCGGCTACACCTTC.

In its sample, this clonotype was seen many times. DNA of the CDR3: TGTGCCAGCAGCGTAGTGGGGGGGGCCTATGAGCAGTTCTTC. Translating gives CASSVVGGAYEQFF. V is TRBV9 and J is TRBJ2-1; D perhaps matches TRBD2 (7 bases). Trimming removed 0 bases at V and 8 bases at J, with 12 bases between. Germline V CDR1 and CDR2: SGDLS, YYNGEE. This CDR3 comprises 14 residues.

This clonotype has at least ten counts. The CDR3 sequence: CASSVVSYQGEQFF. The CDR3 coding sequence is TGTGCCAGCAGCGTAGTATCGTACCAGGGTGAGCAGTTCTTC. This rearrangement joins TRBV9 to TRBJ2-1, with D possibly being TRBD1 (5 bases). The CDR3 has 14 residues. The germline gives CDR1 SGDLS, CDR2 YYNGEE. The V end lost 0 bases, the J end lost 9 bases, and 13 bases lay between the germline ends.

This clonotype was recorded many times. The chain recombines TRBV9 with TRBJ2-7; the match to TRBD2 covers 7 bases. J was trimmed by 2 bases and V by 0 bases; bases with no gene match: 2. This CDR3 comprises 14 residues. Germline values: CDR1 SGDLS, CDR2 YYNGEE. Written as DNA, the CDR3 is TGTGCCAGCAGCGTAGACCTAGCGGCCTACGAGCAGTACTTC. This codes for CASSVDLAAYEQYF.

This clonotype occurred many times. The rearrangement uses TRBV9 and TRBJ2-7; D unclear. V was pared by 3 bases and J by 5 bases, with 9 bases between. The CDR3 is 12 amino acids. Germline V gene lookup returns CDR1 SGDLS and CDR2 YYNGEE. The CDR3 here is CASSAEGDEQYF. For the CDR3, the DNA is TGTGCCAGCAGCGCCGAAGGAGACGAGCAGTACTTC.